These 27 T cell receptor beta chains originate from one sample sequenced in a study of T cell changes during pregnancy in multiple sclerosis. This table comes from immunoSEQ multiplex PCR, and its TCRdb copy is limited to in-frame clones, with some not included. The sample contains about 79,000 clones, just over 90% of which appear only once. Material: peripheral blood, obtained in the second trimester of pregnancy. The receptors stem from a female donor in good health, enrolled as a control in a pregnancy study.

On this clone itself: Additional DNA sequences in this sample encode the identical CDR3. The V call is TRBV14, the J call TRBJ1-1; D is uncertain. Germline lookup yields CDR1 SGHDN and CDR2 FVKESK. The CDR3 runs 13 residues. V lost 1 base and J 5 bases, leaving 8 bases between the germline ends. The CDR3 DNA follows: TGTGCCAGCAGCCAAGTACCCGGGACTGAAGCTTTCTTT. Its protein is CASSQVPGTEAFF.

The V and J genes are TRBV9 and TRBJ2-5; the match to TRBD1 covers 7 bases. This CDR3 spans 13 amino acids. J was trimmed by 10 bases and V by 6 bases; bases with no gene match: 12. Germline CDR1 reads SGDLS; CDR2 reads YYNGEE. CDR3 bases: TGTGCCAGCACTCCAGGGGGAAAGGGGATCCAGTACTTC. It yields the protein CASTPGGKGIQYF.

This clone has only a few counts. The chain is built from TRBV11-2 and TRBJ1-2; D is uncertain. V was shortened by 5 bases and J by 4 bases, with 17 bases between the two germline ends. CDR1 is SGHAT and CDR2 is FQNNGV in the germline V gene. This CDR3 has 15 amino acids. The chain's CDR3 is CASSLTGAWSYGYTF. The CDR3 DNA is TGTGCCAGCAGCCTAACGGGAGCCTGGAGCTATGGCTACACCTTC.

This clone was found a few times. CDR3 sequence reads: CASSLAGTSKDEQYF. The CDR3 DNA reads TGTGCCAGCAGCCTCGCCGGGACTAGTAAGGACGAGCAGTACTTC. The chain carries TRBV21-1 and TRBJ2-7; the DNA was not used to check the table's D call, TRBD2. TRBV21-1 is termed a pseudogene. The CDR3 runs 15 residues.

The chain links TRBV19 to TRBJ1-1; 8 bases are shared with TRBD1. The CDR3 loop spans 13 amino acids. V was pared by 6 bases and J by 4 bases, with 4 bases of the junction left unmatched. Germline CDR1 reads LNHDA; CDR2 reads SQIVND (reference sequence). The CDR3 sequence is CASRHRGVTEAFF. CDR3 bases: TGTGCCAGTAGGCACAGGGGGGTCACTGAAGCTTTCTTT. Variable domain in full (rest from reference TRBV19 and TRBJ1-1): DGGITQSPKYLFRKEGQNVTLSCEQNLNHDAMYWYRQDPGQGLRLIYYSQIVNDFQKGDIAEGYSVSREKKESFPLTVTSAQKNPTAFYLCASRHRGVTEAFFGQGTRLTVV.

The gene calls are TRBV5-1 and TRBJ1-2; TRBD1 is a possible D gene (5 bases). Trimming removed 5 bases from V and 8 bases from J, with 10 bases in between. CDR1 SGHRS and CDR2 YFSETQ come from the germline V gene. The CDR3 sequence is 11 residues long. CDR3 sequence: CASRRDSGYTF. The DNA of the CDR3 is TGCGCCAGCAGAAGGGACTCGGGCTACACCTTC.

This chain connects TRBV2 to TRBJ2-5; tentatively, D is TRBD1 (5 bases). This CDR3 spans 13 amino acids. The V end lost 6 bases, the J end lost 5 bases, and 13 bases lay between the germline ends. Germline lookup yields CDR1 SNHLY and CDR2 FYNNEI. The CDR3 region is CASSADNLETQYF. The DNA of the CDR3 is TGTGCCAGCAGCGCGGACAATCTGGAGACCCAGTACTTC.

CDR3 sequence reads: CASSGGRGNTIYF. The DNA for the CDR3 is TGTGCCAGCAGTGGGGGCCGGGGAAACACCATATATTTT. This chain uses TRBV11-3 with TRBJ1-3, with a possible D match to TRBD1 (6 bases). Trimming removed 6 bases at V and 4 bases at J, with 10 bases between. Germline CDR1 is SGHNT and CDR2 is YENEEA. The CDR3 is 13 residues long. The full variable domain, its missing parts supplied by reference TRBV11-3 and TRBJ1-3, is EAGVVQSPRYKIIEKKQPVAFWCNPISGHNTLYWYLQNLGQGPELLIRYENEEAVDDSQLPKDRFSAERLKGVDSTLKIQPAELGDSAVYLCASSGGRGNTIYFGEGSWLTVV.

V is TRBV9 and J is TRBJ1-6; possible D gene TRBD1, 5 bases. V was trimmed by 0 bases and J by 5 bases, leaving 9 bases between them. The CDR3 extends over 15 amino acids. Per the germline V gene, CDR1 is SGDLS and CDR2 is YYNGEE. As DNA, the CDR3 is TGTGCCAGCAGCGTAGATCAGGGTAATAATTCACCCCTCCACTTT. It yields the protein CASSVDQGNNSPLHF. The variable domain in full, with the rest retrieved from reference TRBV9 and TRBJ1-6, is DSGVTQTPKHLITATGQRVTLRCSPRSGDLSVYWYQQSLDQGLQFLIQYYNGEERAKGNILERFSAQQFPDLHSELNLSSLELGDSALYFCASSVDQGNNSPLHFGNGTRLTVT.

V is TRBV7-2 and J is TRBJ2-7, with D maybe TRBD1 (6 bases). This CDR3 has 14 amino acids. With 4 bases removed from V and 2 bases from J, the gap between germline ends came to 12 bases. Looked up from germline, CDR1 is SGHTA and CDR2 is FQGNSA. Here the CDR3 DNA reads TGTGCCAGCAGCTCCCAAACAGGGACCTACGAGCAGTACTTC. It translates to CASSSQTGTYEQYF.

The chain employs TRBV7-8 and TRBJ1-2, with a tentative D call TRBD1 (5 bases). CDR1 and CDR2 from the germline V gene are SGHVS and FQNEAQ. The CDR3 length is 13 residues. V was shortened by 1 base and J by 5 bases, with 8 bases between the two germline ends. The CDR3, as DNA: TGTGCCAGCAGCTTAGAACAGGCATATGGCTACACCTTC. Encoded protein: CASSLEQAYGYTF.

CDR3 residues: CASGASVFNQPQHF. In DNA form, the CDR3 reads TGTGCCAGTGGGGCGTCAGTCTTCAATCAGCCCCAGCATTTT. The chain links TRBV19 to TRBJ1-5; D is perhaps TRBD1 (5 bases). V lost 8 bases and J lost 3, with 14 bases in between. The CDR3 consists of 14 residues. Per the germline V gene, CDR1 is LNHDA and CDR2 is SQIVND (reference sequence). Together with reference TRBV19 and TRBJ1-5, the CDR3 gives the full variable domain: DGGITQSPKYLFRKEGQNVTLSCEQNLNHDAMYWYRQDPGQGLRLIYYSQIVNDFQKGDIAEGYSVSREKKESFPLTVTSAQKNPTAFYLCASGASVFNQPQHFGDGTRLSIL.

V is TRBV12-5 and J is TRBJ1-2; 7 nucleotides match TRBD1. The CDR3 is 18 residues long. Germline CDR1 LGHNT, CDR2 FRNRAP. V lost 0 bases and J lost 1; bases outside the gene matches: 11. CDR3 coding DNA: TGTGCTAGTGGTTTGGTACAAGGGACAGAAAATCTTAACTATGGCTACACCTTC. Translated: CASGLVQGTENLNYGYTF. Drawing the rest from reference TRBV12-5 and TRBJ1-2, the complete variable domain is DARVTQTPRHKVTEMGQEVTMRCQPILGHNTVFWYRQTMMQGLELLAYFRNRAPLDDSGMPKDRFSAEMPDATLATLKIQPSEPRDSAVYFCASGLVQGTENLNYGYTFGSGTRLTVV.

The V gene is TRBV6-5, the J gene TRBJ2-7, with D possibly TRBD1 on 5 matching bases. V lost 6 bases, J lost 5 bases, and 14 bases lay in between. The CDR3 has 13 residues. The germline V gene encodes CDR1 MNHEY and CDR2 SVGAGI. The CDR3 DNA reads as TGTGCCAGCAGATCGGCAGGGCCCCACGAGCAGTACTTC. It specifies CASRSAGPHEQYF.

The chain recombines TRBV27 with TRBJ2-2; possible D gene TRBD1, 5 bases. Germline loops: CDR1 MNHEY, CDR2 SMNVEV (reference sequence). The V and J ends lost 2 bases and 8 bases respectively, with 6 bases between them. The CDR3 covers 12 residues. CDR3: CASSLRGGELFF. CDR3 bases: TGTGCCAGCAGTTTAAGGGGAGGGGAGCTGTTTTTT.

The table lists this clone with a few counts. CDR3 DNA: TGTGCCAGTGCCCCTTTAGACTATAATTCACCCCTCCACTTT. Its protein product is CASAPLDYNSPLHF. This chain joins TRBV19 and TRBJ1-6, with no clear D. V lost 8 bases and J 3 bases, leaving 11 bases between the germline ends. The V gene's germline CDR1 is LNHDA and CDR2 SQIVND (reference sequence). This CDR3 has 14 residues.

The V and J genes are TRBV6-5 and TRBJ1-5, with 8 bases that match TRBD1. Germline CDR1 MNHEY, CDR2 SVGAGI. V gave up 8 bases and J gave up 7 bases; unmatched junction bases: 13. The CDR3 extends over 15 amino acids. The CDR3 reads CASPRGRTGWQPQHF. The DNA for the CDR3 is TGTGCCAGCCCCAGGGGGAGGACAGGGTGGCAGCCCCAGCATTTT.

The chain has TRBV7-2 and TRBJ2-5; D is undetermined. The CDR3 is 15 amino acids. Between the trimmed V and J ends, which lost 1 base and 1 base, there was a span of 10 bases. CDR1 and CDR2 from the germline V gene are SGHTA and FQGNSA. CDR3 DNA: TGTGCCAGCAGCTTAGATCGGTGGGCCCAAGAGACCCAGTACTTC. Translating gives CASSLDRWAQETQYF.

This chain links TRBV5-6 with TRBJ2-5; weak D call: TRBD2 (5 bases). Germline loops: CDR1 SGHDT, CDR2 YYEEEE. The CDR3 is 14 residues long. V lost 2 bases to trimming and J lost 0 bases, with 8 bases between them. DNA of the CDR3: TGTGCCAGCAGCTTCAGCGGACACCAAGAGACCCAGTACTTC. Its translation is CASSFSGHQETQYF.

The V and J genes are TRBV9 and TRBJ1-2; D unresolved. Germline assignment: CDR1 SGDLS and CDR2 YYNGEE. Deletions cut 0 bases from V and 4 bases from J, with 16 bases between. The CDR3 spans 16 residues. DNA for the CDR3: TGTGCCAGCAGCGTAGATCCAGGCGGGGAGGGCTATGGCTACACCTTC. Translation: CASSVDPGGEGYGYTF.

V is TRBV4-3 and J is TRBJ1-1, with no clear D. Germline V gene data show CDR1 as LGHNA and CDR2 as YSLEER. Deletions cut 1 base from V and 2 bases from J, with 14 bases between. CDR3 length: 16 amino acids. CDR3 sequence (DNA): TGCGCCAGCAGCCAAGTCGCGTCCGGTTTCAACACTGAAGCTTTCTTT. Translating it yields CASSQVASGFNTEAFF.

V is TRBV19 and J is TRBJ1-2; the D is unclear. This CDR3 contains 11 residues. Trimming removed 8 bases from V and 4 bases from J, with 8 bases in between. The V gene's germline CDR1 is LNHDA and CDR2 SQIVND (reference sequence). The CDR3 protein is CASRGSYGYTF. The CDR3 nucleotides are TGTGCCAGTCGAGGGAGCTATGGCTACACCTTC.

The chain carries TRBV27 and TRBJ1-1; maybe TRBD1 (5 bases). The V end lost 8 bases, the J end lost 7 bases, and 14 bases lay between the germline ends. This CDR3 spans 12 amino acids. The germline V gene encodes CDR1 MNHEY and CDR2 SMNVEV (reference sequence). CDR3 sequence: CASGTGSNEAFF. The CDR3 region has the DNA TGTGCCAGCGGAACAGGCTCCAATGAAGCTTTCTTT.

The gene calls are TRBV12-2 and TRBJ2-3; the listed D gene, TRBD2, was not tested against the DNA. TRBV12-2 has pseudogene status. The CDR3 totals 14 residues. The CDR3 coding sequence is TGTGCAAGCCCGAAGGAGCCCCCTCGGTGTACGCAGTATTTT. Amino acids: CASPKEPPRCTQYF.

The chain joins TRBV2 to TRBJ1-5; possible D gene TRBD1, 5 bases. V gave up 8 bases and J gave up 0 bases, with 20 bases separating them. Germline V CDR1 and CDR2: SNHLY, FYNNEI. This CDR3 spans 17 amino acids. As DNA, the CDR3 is TGTGCCAGCTCAACGAAAGGGGCGCTAAATAGCAATCAGCCCCAGCATTTT. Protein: CASSTKGALNSNQPQHF.

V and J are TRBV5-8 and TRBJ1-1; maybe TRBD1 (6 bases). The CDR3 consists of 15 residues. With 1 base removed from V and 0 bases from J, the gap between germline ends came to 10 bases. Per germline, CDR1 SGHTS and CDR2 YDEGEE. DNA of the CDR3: TGTGCCAGCAGCTTGAAAGGGACACTGAACACTGAAGCTTTCTTT. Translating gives CASSLKGTLNTEAFF.

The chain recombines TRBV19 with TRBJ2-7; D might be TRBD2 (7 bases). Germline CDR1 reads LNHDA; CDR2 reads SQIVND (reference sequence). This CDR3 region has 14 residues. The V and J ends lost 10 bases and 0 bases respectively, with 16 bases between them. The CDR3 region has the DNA TGTGCCACTAGGAGGGGGGGGAGCTCCTACGAGCAGTACTTC. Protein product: CATRRGGSSYEQYF.